This entry lists 15 T cell receptor beta chains sequenced from one sample in a study of blood T cell repertoires in COVID-19. The data were produced by immunoSEQ multiplex PCR, yet TCRdb's version contains in-frame clones alone and is incomplete. The table has approximately 160,000 clones, approximately 81% seen once. The sample consisted of peripheral blood. The receptors come from a man in his late teens or twenties with active or convalescent COVID-19.

The chain combines TRBV19 with TRBJ2-7; 9 bases map to TRBD2. The CDR3 runs to 14 residues. With V trimmed by 7 bases and J by 5 bases, 9 bases remained unmatched. The germline V gene has CDR1 LNHDA and CDR2 SQIVND (reference sequence). CDR3 in amino acids: CASKNPRGGHEQYF. In nucleotides, the CDR3 is TGTGCCAGTAAAAATCCGCGGGGGGGACACGAGCAGTACTTC.

This clone was detected many times. CDR3 amino acids: CASSIEETGTDSPLHF. The CDR3 bases are TGTGCCAGTAGTATCGAAGAGACAGGGACTGACTCACCCCTCCACTTT. This chain connects TRBV19 to TRBJ1-6, with TRBD1 identical over 7 bases. Germline-derived CDR1 and CDR2 are LNHDA and SQIVND (reference sequence). The CDR3 has 16 amino acids. J gave up 10 bases and V 3 bases, and 12 bases lay outside the gene matches.

The chain is built from TRBV27 and TRBJ1-1, with TRBD1 as a possible D gene (6 bases). CDR1 is MNHEY, CDR2 SMNVEV, per germline (reference sequence). Trimming stripped 1 base from V and 0 bases from J, with 9 bases between. This CDR3 is 15 amino acids long. The CDR3 reads CASSLLTGMNTEAFF. The CDR3 coding sequence is TGTGCCAGCAGTTTATTAACAGGGATGAACACTGAAGCTTTCTTT.

The chain employs TRBV24-1 and TRBJ2-7; D possibly corresponds to TRBD1 (6 bases). The ends were cut back, 2 bases at V and 5 bases at J, with 12 bases in the middle. This CDR3 spans 14 amino acids. From germline, CDR1 is KGHDR and CDR2 SFDVKD. Written as DNA, the CDR3 is TGTGCCACCAGTGATTCAAACAGGGACCACGAGCAGTACTTC. It encodes CATSDSNRDHEQYF.

This chain uses TRBV5-1 with TRBJ2-2; D is possibly TRBD1 (6 bases). Trimming pared 3 bases from V and 6 bases from J, leaving 15 bases between. The CDR3 totals 15 residues. Germline V gene data show CDR1 as SGHRS and CDR2 as YFSETQ. CDR3 region: CASSSTGNAPGELFF. CDR3 nucleotides: TGCGCCAGCAGCTCCACAGGGAATGCCCCCGGGGAGCTGTTTTTT. The full variable domain, completed using reference TRBV5-1 and TRBJ2-2, is KAGVTQTPRYLIKTRGQQVTLSCSPISGHRSVSWYQQTPGQGLQFLFEYFSETQRNKGNFPGRFSGRQFSNSRSEMNVSTLELGDSALYLCASSSTGNAPGELFFGEGSRLTVL.

The genes are TRBV5-1 and TRBJ1-2; TRBD1 agrees at 9 bases. Germline CDR1 reads SGHRS; CDR2 reads YFSETQ. Losses at the gene ends were 4 bases for V and 6 bases for J; bases not matched to a gene: 10. There are 15 residues in the CDR3. This CDR3 is CASSTSRQGVDGYTF. In DNA form, the CDR3 reads TGCGCCAGCAGCACCAGCCGACAGGGGGTCGATGGCTACACCTTC.

The gene calls are TRBV25-1 and TRBJ2-1, with 10 bases lining up with TRBD1. The CDR3 has 15 residues. After removal of 8 bases from V and 6 bases from J, the junction contained 10 bases not matched to a gene. Germline CDR1 is MGHDK and CDR2 is SYGVNS. The CDR3 region has the DNA TGTGCCAGCGCGCCCCCGGACAGGGGGTTCAATGAGCAGTTCTTC. Translated, it gives CASAPPDRGFNEQFF. The full variable domain, in which reference TRBV25-1 and TRBJ2-1 provide the parts outside the CDR3, is EADIYQTPRYLVIGTGKKITLECSQTMGHDKMYWYQQDPGMELHLIHYSYGVNSTEKGDLSSESTVSRIRTEHFPLTLESARPSHTSQYLCASAPPDRGFNEQFFGPGTRLTVL.

This rearrangement joins TRBV7-2 to TRBJ2-1; perhaps TRBD2 as D (5 bases). Germline CDR1 and CDR2: SGHTA and FQGNSA. V was cut by 1 base and J by 6 bases, with 10 bases left in between. The CDR3 runs to 14 residues. The CDR3 DNA is TGTGCCAGCAGCTTAGATCTAGCTGGCAATGAGCAGTTCTTC. Protein sequence: CASSLDLAGNEQFF.

The CDR3 bases are TGCGCCAGCAGCTACCGGGACAGGGCATACGAGCAGTACTTC. Its translation is CASSYRDRAYEQYF. V usage is TRBV4-1 and J usage is TRBJ2-7, with 9 positions matching TRBD1. CDR1 is MGHRA, CDR2 YSYEKL, per germline. The CDR3 runs 14 residues. Germline trimming cut 5 bases from V and 4 bases from J; bases unmatched to any gene: 6.

This clone was observed a few times. The chain joins TRBV6-1 to TRBJ1-1; D is uncertain. Germline loops: CDR1 MNHNS, CDR2 SASEGT. CDR3 length: 13 residues. With 2 bases removed from V and 5 bases from J, the gap between germline ends came to 9 bases. The CDR3, as DNA: TGTGCCAGCAGTGAACTCAGTGATACTGAAGCTTTCTTT. Its protein product is CASSELSDTEAFF.

This chain links TRBV7-6 with TRBJ2-6, with TRBD2 matching over 13 bases. Germline loops: CDR1 SGHVS, CDR2 FNYEAQ. Unmatched junction bases numbered 4, after V lost 5 bases and J lost 0 bases. CDR3 length equals 18 residues. CDR3 coding DNA: TGTGCCAGCAGCGGACTAGCGGGAGTTTCCTCTGGGGCCAACGTCCTGACTTTC. This translates into CASSGLAGVSSGANVLTF.

The chain joins TRBV9 to TRBJ2-1, with TRBD1 matching 11 bases. J lost 6 bases, V lost 0 bases, and 5 bases had no gene match. This CDR3 region has 16 residues. In germline, CDR1 is SGDLS, CDR2 YYNGEE. The CDR3 spells CASSVAGQGAGNEQFF. Here the CDR3 DNA reads TGTGCCAGCAGCGTAGCCGGACAGGGGGCTGGCAATGAGCAGTTCTTC. The full variable domain, rest sourced from reference TRBV9 and TRBJ2-1, is DSGVTQTPKHLITATGQRVTLRCSPRSGDLSVYWYQQSLDQGLQFLIQYYNGEERAKGNILERFSAQQFPDLHSELNLSSLELGDSALYFCASSVAGQGAGNEQFFGPGTRLTVL.

The chain has TRBV7-8 and TRBJ1-2; possible D gene TRBD1, 5 bases. Per germline, CDR1 SGHVS and CDR2 FQNEAQ. The CDR3 runs 16 residues. V lost 2 bases and J 8 bases, leaving 21 bases between the germline ends. Written as DNA, the CDR3 is TGTGCCAGCAGCTTAATGCGACAGCCCTATAAAGGAGGCTACACCTTC. Translated: CASSLMRQPYKGGYTF.

The chain employs TRBV6-2 or TRBV6-3 and TRBJ2-1; TRBD2 might be the D (6 bases). The CDR3 contains 12 residues. Trimming pared 0 bases from V and 10 bases from J, leaving 7 bases between. Germline loops: CDR1 MNHEY, CDR2 SVGEGT. This CDR3 is CASSYSGREQFF. The CDR3 DNA is TGTGCCAGCAGTTACTCGGGGAGGGAGCAGTTCTTC.

The chain combines TRBV2 with TRBJ1-5; possible D gene TRBD1, 5 bases. V dropped 3 bases and J dropped 1 base, with 7 bases sitting between them. The CDR3 runs 14 residues. CDR1 and CDR2 (germline): SNHLY, FYNNEI. The CDR3 loop is CASSETASNQPQHF. CDR3 coding DNA: TGTGCCAGCAGTGAGACAGCCAGCAATCAGCCCCAGCATTTT.